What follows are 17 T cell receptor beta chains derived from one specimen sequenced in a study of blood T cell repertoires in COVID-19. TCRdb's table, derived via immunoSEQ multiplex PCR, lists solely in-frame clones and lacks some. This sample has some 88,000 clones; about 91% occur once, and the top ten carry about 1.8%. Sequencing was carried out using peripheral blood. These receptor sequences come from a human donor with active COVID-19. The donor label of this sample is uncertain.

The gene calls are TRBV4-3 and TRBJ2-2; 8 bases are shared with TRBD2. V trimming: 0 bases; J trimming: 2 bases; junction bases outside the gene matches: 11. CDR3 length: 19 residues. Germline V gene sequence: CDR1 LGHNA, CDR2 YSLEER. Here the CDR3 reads CASSQDMRQGLVNTGELFF. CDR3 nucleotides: TGCGCCAGCAGCCAAGATATGCGCCAGGGACTAGTTAACACCGGGGAGCTGTTTTTT.

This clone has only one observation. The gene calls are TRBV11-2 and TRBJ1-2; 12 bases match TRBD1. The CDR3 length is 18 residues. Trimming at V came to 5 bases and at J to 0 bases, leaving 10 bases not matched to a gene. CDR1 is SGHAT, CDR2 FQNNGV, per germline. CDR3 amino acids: CASSPGGTGGRANYGYTF. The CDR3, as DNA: TGTGCCAGCAGCCCCGGGGGGACAGGGGGCCGAGCTAACTATGGCTACACCTTC.

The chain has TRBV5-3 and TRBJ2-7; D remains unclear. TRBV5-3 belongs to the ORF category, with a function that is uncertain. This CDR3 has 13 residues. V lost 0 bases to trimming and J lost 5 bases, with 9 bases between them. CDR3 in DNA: TGTGCCAGAAGCTTGGGGCGGTTAAACGAGCAGTACTTC. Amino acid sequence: CARSLGRLNEQYF.

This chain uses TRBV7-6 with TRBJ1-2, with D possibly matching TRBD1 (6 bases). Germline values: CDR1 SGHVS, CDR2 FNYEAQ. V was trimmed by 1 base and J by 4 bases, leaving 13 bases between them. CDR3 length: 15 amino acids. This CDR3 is CASSLGAGAGYGYTF. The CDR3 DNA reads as TGTGCCAGCAGCTTAGGCGCGGGGGCGGGCTATGGCTACACCTTC.

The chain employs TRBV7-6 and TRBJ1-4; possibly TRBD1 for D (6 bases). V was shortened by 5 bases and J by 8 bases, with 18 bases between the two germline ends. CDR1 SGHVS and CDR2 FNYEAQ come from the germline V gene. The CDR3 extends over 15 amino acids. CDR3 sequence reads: CASSPRGGALEKLFF. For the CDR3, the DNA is TGTGCCAGCAGCCCCCGGGGGGGGGCTCTAGAAAAACTGTTTTTT.

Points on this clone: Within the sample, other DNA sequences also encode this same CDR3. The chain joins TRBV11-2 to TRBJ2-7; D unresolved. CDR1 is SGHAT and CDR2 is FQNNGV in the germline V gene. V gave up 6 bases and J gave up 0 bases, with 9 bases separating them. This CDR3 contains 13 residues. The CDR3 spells CASSFSGSYEQYF. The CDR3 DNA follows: TGTGCCAGCAGTTTTTCGGGCTCCTACGAGCAGTACTTC.

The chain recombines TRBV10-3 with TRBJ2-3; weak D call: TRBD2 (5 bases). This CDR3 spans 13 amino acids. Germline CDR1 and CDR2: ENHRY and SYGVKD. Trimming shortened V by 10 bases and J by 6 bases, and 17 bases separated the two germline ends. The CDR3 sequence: CATKVGAADTQYF. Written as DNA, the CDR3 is TGTGCCACCAAAGTGGGAGCGGCGGATACGCAGTATTTT.

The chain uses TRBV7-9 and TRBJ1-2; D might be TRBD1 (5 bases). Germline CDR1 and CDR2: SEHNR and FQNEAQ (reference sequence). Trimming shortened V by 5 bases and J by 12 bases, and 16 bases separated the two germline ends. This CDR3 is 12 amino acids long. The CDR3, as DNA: TGTGCCAGCAGCCCATTGGGGGGGATAAACACCTTC. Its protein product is CASSPLGGINTF.

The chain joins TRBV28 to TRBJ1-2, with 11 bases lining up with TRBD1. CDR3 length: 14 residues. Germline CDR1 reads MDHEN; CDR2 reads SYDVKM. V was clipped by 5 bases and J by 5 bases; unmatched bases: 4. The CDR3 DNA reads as TGTGCCAGCAGTCCCGGACAGGGGGCGTATGGCTACACCTTC. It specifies CASSPGQGAYGYTF.

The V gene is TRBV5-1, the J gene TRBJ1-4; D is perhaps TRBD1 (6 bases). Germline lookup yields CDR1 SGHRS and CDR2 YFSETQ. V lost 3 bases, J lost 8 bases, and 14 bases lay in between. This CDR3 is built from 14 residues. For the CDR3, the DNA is TGCGCCAGCAGCTCTGGGGGCTATGGGGAAAAACTGTTTTTT. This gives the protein CASSSGGYGEKLFF.

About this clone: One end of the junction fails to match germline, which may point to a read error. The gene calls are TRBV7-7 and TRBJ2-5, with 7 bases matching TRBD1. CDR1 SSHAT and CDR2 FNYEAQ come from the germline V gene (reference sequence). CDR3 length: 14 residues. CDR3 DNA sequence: TGTGCTAGCAGCCCGGACAGGTTCAGGGAGACCCAGTACTTC. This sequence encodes CASSPDRFRETQYF.

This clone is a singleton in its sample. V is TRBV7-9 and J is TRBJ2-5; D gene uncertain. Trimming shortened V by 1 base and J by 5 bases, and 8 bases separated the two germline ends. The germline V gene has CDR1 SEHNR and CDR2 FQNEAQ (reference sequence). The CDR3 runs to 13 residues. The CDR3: CASSLGGYETQYF. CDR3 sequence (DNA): TGTGCCAGCAGCTTAGGAGGTTATGAGACCCAGTACTTC.

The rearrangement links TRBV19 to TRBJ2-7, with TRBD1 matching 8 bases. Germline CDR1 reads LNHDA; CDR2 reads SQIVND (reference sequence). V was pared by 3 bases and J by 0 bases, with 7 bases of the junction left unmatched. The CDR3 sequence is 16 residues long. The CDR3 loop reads CASSIVPGQGSYEQYF. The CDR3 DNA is TGTGCCAGTAGTATCGTCCCCGGACAGGGCTCCTACGAGCAGTACTTC.

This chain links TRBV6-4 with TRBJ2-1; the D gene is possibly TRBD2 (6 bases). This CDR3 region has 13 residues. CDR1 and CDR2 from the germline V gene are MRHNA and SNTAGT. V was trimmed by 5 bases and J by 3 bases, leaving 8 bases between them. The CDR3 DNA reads TGTGCCAGCAGTAACGGGAGCTACAATGAGCAGTTCTTC. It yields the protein CASSNGSYNEQFF.

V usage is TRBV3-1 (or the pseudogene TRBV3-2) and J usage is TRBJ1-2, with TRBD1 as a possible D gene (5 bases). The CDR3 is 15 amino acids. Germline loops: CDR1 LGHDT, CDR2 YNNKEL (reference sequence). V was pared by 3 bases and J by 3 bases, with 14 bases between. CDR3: CASSQTYGGDYGYTF. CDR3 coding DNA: TGTGCCAGCAGCCAGACTTACGGGGGGGACTATGGCTACACCTTC.

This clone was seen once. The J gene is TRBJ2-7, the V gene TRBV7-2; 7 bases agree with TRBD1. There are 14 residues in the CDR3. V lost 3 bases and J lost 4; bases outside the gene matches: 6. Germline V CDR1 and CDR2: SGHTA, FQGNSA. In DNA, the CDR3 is TGTGCCAGCAGCTTTCGACAGGGTAGTTACGAGCAGTACTTC. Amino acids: CASSFRQGSYEQYF.

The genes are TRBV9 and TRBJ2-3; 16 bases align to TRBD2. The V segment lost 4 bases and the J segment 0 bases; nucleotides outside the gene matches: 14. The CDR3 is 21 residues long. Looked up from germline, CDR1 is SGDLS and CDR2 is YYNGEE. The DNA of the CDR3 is TGTGCCAGCAGCCCGGGACTAGCGGGGGGGTCATATAGATCTAGCACAGATACGCAGTATTTT. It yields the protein CASSPGLAGGSYRSSTDTQYF. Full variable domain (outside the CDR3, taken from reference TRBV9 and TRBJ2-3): DSGVTQTPKHLITATGQRVTLRCSPRSGDLSVYWYQQSLDQGLQFLIQYYNGEERAKGNILERFSAQQFPDLHSELNLSSLELGDSALYFCASSPGLAGGSYRSSTDTQYFGPGTRLTVL.